Included here is one TCR beta chain sequence, with context. Its cognate antigen is unknown. MiXCR was run by TCRdb on the 5' RACE reads, yielding one entry per CDR3 protein. This table holds about 440,000 distinct CDR3 sequences, 15% to 20% found once. This entry comes from a study of CD8 T cells in ankylosing spondylitis. Broader study findings: The study identified a TCR beta motif of fewer than 10 highly homologous variants that appeared characteristic of ankylosing spondylitis blood.

CDR1 MNHNS and CDR2 SASEGT come from the germline V gene. There are 13 residues in the CDR3. J lost 6 bases, V lost 6 bases, and 7 bases had no gene match. The receptor comes from a male donor with ankylosing spondylitis. This rearrangement joins TRBV6-1 to TRBJ1-2; 7 bases are a match to TRBD1. Sample: blood, either unsorted or a sorted T cell fraction (not recorded which). CDR3 sequence reads: CASSTDREDGYTF. CDR3 bases: TGTGCCAGCAGCACCGACAGGGAGGATGGCTACACCTTC.